Given below is one T cell receptor beta chain in context. Its antigen remains unidentified. The data belong to a study of T cell responses to AZD1222 COVID-19 vaccine. Study-wide findings and caveats: Repertoires were obtained solely post-peak T cell response. Epitopes outside B.1.351 and B.1.1.7 mutated regions reportedly drew nearly half of spike TCRs. With two AZD1222 doses given, Spike-specific TCR breadth and depth both rose. Spike as a whole was targeted by vaccine-associated CD4 TCRs, dominant at 160-218 and 743-854.

In germline, CDR1 is MNHNS, CDR2 SASEGT. The V end lost 3 bases, the J end lost 5 bases, and 7 bases lay between the germline ends. This CDR3 has 12 residues. The protocol was immunoSEQ multiplex PCR, while the TCRdb copy is restricted to in-frame clones and leaves out a portion. The sample contains about 180,000 clones, about 88% of which appear only once. The receptor comes from an adult who received the AZD1222 COVID-19 vaccine. The chain has TRBV6-1 and TRBJ2-5; D remains ambiguous. The sequences come from peripheral blood, collected 28 days after the second AZD1222 dose. CDR3 loop: CASSEMRETQYF. The CDR3, as DNA: TGTGCCAGCAGTGAGATGCGGGAGACCCAGTACTTC.